Shown below are 10 T cell receptor beta chains from a single sample sequenced in a study of blood T cell repertoires in COVID-19. Profiled with immunoSEQ multiplex PCR; TCRdb holds only in-frame clones, not every one. The profile shows over 150,000 clones, about 83% of them singletons. Sequenced input: peripheral blood. Source of these receptors: a woman between 65 and 79 years old who had recovered from COVID-19.

The V and J genes are TRBV7-2 and TRBJ1-3; 7 bases align to TRBD1. The germline gives CDR1 SGHTA, CDR2 FQGNSA. The trim removed 5 bases at V and 4 bases at J, leaving 5 bases unmatched. There are 14 residues in the CDR3. The CDR3 coding sequence is TGTGCCAGCAGCCAAGGGACAGCCGGAAACACCATATATTTT. Translated, it gives CASSQGTAGNTIYF.

J is TRBJ2-7 and V is TRBV4-2; possibly TRBD1 for D (6 bases). The CDR3 is 13 amino acids. Germline CDR1 and CDR2: LGHNA and YNFKEQ. V was trimmed by 4 bases and J by 0 bases, leaving 7 bases between them. CDR3 bases: TGTGCCAGCAGCCGGGACACCTCCTACGAGCAGTACTTC. Encoded protein: CASSRDTSYEQYF.

This clone was picked up a small number of times. V is TRBV4-2 and J is TRBJ1-3; weak D call: TRBD1 (5 bases). CDR1 and CDR2 (germline): LGHNA, YNFKEQ. The CDR3 runs 16 residues. Trimming pared 2 bases from V and 0 bases from J, leaving 11 bases between. CDR3 coding DNA: TGTGCCAGCAGCCAATCCGGGGGAGGCTCTGGAAACACCATATATTTT. This codes for CASSQSGGGSGNTIYF.

This clone occurred many times. The chain joins TRBV10-3 to TRBJ1-1; D is unclear. The V end was cut by 2 bases, the J end by 8 bases, with 6 bases between. This CDR3 is built from 11 residues. The germline CDR1 and CDR2 sequences are ENHRY and SYGVKD. CDR3 protein: CAISENEEAFF. CDR3 nucleotide sequence: TGTGCCATCAGTGAGAACGAGGAAGCTTTCTTT.

V usage is TRBV6-5 and J usage is TRBJ2-7, with D perhaps matching TRBD2 (6 bases). V dropped 8 bases and J dropped 0 bases, with 11 bases sitting between them. The length of the CDR3 is 13 residues. Germline-derived CDR1 and CDR2 are MNHEY and SVGAGI. The CDR3 nucleotides read TGTGCCAGCGGGGGACTTTTCTCCTACGAGCAGTACTTC. This codes for CASGGLFSYEQYF.

This clone was seen just once. V usage is TRBV7-9 and J usage is TRBJ2-7, with D possibly TRBD2 on 5 matching bases. CDR3 size: 13 residues. The germline V gene has CDR1 SEHNR and CDR2 FQNEAQ (reference sequence). Deletions cut 3 bases from V and 7 bases from J, with 13 bases between. The CDR3 spells CASSLLAGGEQYF. The CDR3 coding sequence is TGTGCCAGCAGCTTGCTGGCAGGCGGGGAGCAGTACTTC.

The genes are TRBV6-5 and TRBJ2-7; 8 bases map to TRBD2. Germline lookup yields CDR1 MNHEY and CDR2 SVGAGI. The CDR3 runs to 15 residues. Trimming took 4 bases from V and 3 from J; bases not matched to a gene: 8. The CDR3 is CASSLVAGTYYEQYF. Written as DNA, the CDR3 is TGTGCCAGCAGTTTGGTAGCGGGAACCTACTACGAGCAGTACTTC.

The V gene is TRBV7-9, the J gene TRBJ2-1, with D tentatively TRBD1 (5 bases). Deletions cut 5 bases from V and 0 bases from J, with 11 bases between. The CDR3 has 15 amino acids. Germline loops: CDR1 SEHNR, CDR2 FQNEAQ (reference sequence). The CDR3 spells CASSQTGSSYNEQFF. As DNA, the CDR3 is TGTGCCAGCAGCCAAACAGGTTCCTCCTACAATGAGCAGTTCTTC.

V gene TRBV30 combines with J gene TRBJ1-2, with TRBD1 identical over 12 bases. Germline values: CDR1 GTSNPN, CDR2 SVGIG (reference sequence). The CDR3 spans 17 residues. The J segment lost 6 bases and the V segment lost 5 bases, leaving 16 bases of the junction unmatched. The CDR3: CAWRDRGRAALKDGYTF. The CDR3, as DNA: TGTGCCTGGCGGGACAGGGGGCGGGCTGCTCTTAAAGATGGCTACACCTTC. The entire variable domain, with the rest obtained from reference TRBV30 and TRBJ1-2, is as follows: SQTIHQWPATLVQPVGSPLSLECTVEGTSNPNLYWYRQAAGRGLQLLFYSVGIGQISSEVPQNLSASRPQDRQFILSSKKLLLSDSGFYLCAWRDRGRAALKDGYTFGSGTRLTVV.

The CDR3 bases are TGTGCCAGTAGTATAGTGGGGACAGGGTGGTCTGAAGCTTTCTTT. Translation gives CASSIVGTGWSEAFF. This chain connects TRBV19 to TRBJ1-1; 9 nucleotides agree with TRBD1. V trimming: 1 base; J trimming: 6 bases; junction bases outside the gene matches: 6. The CDR3 totals 15 residues. Germline assignment: CDR1 LNHDA and CDR2 SQIVND (reference sequence).